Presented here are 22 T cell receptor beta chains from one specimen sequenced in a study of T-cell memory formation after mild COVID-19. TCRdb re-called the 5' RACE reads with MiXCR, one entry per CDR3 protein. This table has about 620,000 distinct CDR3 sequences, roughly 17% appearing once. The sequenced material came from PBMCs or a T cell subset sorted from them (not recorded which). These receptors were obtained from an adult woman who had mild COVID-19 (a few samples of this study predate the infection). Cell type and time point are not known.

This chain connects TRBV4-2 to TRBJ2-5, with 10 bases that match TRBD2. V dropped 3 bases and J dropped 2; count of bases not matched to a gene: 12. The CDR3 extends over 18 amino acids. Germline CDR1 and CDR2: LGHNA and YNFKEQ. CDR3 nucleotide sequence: TGTGCCAGCAGCCAGGAAACCGGGACTAGCGCGCCGCAAGAGACCCAGTACTTC. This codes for CASSQETGTSAPQETQYF.

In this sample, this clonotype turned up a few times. DNA of the CDR3: TGTGCCAGCTCACCAGGCCAGGTTGAAAAACTGTTTTTT. Protein product: CASSPGQVEKLFF. V gene TRBV18 combines with J gene TRBJ1-4, with D unresolved. CDR3 size: 13 residues. The germline gives CDR1 KGHSH, CDR2 LQKENI. Trimming removed 2 bases at V and 7 bases at J, with 8 bases between.

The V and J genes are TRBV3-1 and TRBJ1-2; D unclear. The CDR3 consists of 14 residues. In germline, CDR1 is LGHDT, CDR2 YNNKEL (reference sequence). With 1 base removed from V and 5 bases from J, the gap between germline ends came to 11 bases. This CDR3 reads CASSQVAGTYGYTF. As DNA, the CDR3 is TGTGCCAGCAGCCAAGTGGCAGGAACGTATGGCTACACCTTC.

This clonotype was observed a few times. This chain's CDR3 is CASRFGVTGGETQYF. The CDR3 bases are TGTGCCAGCAGGTTCGGAGTAACGGGCGGAGAGACCCAGTACTTC. J is TRBJ2-5 and V is TRBV12-3 or TRBV12-4; D is uncertain. CDR3 length: 15 residues. The ends were cut back, 6 bases at V and 4 bases at J, with 18 bases in the middle.

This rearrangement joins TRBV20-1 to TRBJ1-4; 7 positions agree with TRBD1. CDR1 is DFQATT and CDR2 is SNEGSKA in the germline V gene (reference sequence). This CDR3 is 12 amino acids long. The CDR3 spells CSPGTENEKLFF. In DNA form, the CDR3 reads TGCAGCCCCGGGACAGAGAATGAAAAACTGTTTTTT.

The CDR3: CAISERETAFF. Written as DNA, the CDR3 is TGTGCCATCAGTGAAAGGGAAACGGCTTTCTTT. V and J are TRBV10-3 and TRBJ1-1; D not certain. The germline V gene encodes CDR1 ENHRY and CDR2 SYGVKD. The V end lost 3 bases, the J end lost 11 bases, and 10 bases lay between the germline ends. This CDR3 comprises 11 residues.

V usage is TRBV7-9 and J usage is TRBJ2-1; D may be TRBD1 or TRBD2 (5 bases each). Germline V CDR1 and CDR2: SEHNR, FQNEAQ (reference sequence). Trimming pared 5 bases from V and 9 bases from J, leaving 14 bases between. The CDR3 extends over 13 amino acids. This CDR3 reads CASSPRGWGEQFF. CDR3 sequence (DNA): TGTGCCAGCAGCCCGAGGGGTTGGGGTGAGCAGTTCTTC.

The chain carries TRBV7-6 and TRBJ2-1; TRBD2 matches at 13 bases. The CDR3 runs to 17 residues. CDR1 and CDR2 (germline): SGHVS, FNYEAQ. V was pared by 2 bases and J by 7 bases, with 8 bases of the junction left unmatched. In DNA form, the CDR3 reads TGTGCCAGCAGCTTAATACTAGCGGGAGGGCCGGGGAATGAGCAGTTCTTC. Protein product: CASSLILAGGPGNEQFF.

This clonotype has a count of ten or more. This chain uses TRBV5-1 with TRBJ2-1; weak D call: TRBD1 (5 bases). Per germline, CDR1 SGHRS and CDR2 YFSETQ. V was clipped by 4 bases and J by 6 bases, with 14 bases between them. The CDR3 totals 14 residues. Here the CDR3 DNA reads TGCGCCAGCAGCCAAGGGGCTATTTCCAATGAGCAGTTCTTC. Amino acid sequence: CASSQGAISNEQFF.

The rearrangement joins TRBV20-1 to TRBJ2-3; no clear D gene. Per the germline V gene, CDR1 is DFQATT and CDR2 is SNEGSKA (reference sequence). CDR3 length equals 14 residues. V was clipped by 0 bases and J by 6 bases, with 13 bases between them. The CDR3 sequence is CSARDLKGWDTQYF. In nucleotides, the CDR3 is TGCAGTGCTAGAGATCTGAAAGGGTGGGATACGCAGTATTTT.

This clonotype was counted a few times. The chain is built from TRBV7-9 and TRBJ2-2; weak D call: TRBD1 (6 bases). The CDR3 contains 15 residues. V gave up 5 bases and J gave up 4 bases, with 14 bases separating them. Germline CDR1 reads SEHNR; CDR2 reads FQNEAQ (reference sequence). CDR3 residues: CASSPWTVATGELFF. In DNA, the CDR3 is TGTGCCAGCAGCCCGTGGACAGTAGCCACCGGGGAGCTGTTTTTT.

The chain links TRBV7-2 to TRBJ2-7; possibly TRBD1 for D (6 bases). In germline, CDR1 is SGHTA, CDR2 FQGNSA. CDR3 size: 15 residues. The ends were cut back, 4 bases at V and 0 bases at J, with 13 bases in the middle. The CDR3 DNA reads TGTGCCAGCAGCTGGGGGCGGACCAGCTCCTACGAGCAGTACTTC. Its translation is CASSWGRTSSYEQYF.

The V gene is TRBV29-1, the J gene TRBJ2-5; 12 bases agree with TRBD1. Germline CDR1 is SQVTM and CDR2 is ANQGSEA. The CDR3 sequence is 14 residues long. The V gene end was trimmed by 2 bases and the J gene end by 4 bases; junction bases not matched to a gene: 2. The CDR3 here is CSVEWDRGRETQYF. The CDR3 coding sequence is TGCAGCGTTGAATGGGACAGGGGGCGAGAGACCCAGTACTTC.

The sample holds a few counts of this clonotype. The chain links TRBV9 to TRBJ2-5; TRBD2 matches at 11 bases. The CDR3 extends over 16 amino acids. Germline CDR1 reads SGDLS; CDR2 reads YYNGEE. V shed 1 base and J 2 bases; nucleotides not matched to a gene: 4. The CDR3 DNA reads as TGTGCCAGCAGCGTACTTAGCGGGGGGGTGCAAGAGACCCAGTACTTC. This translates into CASSVLSGGVQETQYF.

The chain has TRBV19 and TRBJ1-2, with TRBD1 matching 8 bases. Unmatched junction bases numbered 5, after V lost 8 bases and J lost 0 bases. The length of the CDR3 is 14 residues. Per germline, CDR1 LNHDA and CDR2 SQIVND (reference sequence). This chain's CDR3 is CASGEQGANYGYTF. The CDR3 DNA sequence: TGTGCCAGTGGAGAACAGGGGGCTAACTATGGCTACACCTTC.

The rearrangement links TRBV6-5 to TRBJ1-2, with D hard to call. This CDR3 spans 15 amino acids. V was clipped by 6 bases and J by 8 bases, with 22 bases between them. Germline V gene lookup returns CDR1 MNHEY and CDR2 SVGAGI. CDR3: CASSPVASRMAGYTF. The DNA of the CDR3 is TGTGCCAGCAGCCCCGTCGCCTCTCGAATGGCCGGCTACACCTTC.

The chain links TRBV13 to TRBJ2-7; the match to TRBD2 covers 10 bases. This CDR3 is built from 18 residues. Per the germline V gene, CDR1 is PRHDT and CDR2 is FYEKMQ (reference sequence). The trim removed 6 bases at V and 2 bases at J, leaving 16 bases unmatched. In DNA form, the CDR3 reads TGTGCCAGCAGATTATCCCTCTGGACTAGCGGTCTTCCCTACGAGCAGTACTTC. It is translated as CASRLSLWTSGLPYEQYF.

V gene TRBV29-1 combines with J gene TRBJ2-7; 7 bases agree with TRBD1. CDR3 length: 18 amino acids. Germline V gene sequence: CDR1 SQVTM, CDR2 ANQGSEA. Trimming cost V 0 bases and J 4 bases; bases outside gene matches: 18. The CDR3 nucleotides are TGCAGCGTTGAAGATACCCCAGGACAGGACTTAGGACCTTACGAGCAGTACTTC. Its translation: CSVEDTPGQDLGPYEQYF.

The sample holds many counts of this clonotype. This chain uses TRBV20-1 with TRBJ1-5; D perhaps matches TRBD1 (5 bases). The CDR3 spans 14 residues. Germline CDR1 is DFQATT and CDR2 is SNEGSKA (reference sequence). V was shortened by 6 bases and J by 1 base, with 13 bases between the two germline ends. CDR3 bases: TGCAGTGCGGTAAGGGGTCCAAGCAATCAGCCCCAGCATTTT. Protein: CSAVRGPSNQPQHF.

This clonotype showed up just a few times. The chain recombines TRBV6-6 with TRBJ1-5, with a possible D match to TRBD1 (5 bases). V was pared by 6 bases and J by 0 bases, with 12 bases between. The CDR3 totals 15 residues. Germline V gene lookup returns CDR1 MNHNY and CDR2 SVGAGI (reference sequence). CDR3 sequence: CASSRGGGSNQPQHF. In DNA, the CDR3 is TGTGCCAGCAGCCGCGGGGGGGGTAGCAATCAGCCCCAGCATTTT.

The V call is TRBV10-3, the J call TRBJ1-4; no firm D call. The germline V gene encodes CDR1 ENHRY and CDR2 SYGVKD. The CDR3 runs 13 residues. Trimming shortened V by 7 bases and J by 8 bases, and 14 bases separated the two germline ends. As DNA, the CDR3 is TGTGCCATCAAGGCGGTGGGCGTCGAAAAACTGTTTTTT. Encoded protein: CAIKAVGVEKLFF.

This CDR3 is CASSYEGHQEQYF. CDR3 nucleotide sequence: TGTGCCAGCAGTTACGAAGGACATCAAGAGCAGTACTTC. This sequence joins TRBV6-5 and TRBJ2-7; D might be TRBD1 (5 bases). In germline, CDR1 is MNHEY, CDR2 SVGAGI. The ends were cut back, 2 bases at V and 7 bases at J, with 12 bases in the middle. The CDR3 is 13 residues long.